A single sample is the source of the 12 T cell receptor beta chains below, sequenced in a study of neoadjuvant anti-PD-1 for oral cavity cancer (dated by TCRdb to the early 2020s). The time point label here, explained by the study, means: after neoadjuvant nivolumab, at surgical resection. Libraries were prepared through the immunoSEQ multiplex PCR assay. TCRdb took this table from immuneACCESS and kept in-frame rearrangements with V and J called. Such tables lack part of the clones; where checked against another copy, unresolved V genes explain under half of the gap, and the rest is unexplained. This sample gives 23,000 or so clones in total; roughly a quarter of them show up just once. About 16% of the sample comes from the top ten. The sequencing used tumor tissue, collected after nivolumab (anti-PD-1) treatment. The receptors come from a person aged 40-85 years with oral cavity squamous cell carcinoma.

This clone was observed a handful of times. This CDR3 is CASSSYPGTGHPHLGNTEAFF. CDR3 sequence (DNA): TGCGCCAGCAGCTCATACCCCGGGACAGGGCATCCCCACCTGGGAAACACTGAAGCTTTCTTT. The V gene is TRBV5-1, the J gene TRBJ1-1; 9 bases match TRBD1. The CDR3 contains 21 residues. The V gene's germline CDR1 is SGHRS and CDR2 YFSETQ. The trim removed 3 bases at V and 2 bases at J, leaving 23 bases unmatched. Variable domain in full (rest from reference TRBV5-1 and TRBJ1-1): KAGVTQTPRYLIKTRGQQVTLSCSPISGHRSVSWYQQTPGQGLQFLFEYFSETQRNKGNFPGRFSGRQFSNSRSEMNVSTLELGDSALYLCASSSYPGTGHPHLGNTEAFFGQGTRLTVV.

The chain combines TRBV7-9 with TRBJ1-1; D unclear. V dropped 5 bases and J dropped 3 bases, with 10 bases sitting between them. The germline V gene encodes CDR1 SEHNR and CDR2 FQNEAQ (reference sequence). The CDR3 runs 13 residues. In nucleotides, the CDR3 is TGTGCCAGCAGCCTAACAGAGTACACTGAAGCTTTCTTT. It yields the protein CASSLTEYTEAFF.

The chain couples TRBV29-1 to TRBJ2-5, with 8 bases aligning to TRBD1. Germline values: CDR1 SQVTM, CDR2 ANQGSEA. The CDR3 sequence is 15 residues long. Trimming removed 6 bases from V and 5 bases from J; junction bases left unmatched: 14. The CDR3: CSVARGTGGRETQYF. CDR3 nucleotide sequence: TGCAGCGTGGCCCGGGGAACAGGGGGAAGGGAGACCCAGTACTTC.

The table lists this clone with a few counts. The chain is built from TRBV6-6 and TRBJ1-2; D unresolved. Germline V gene lookup returns CDR1 MNHNY and CDR2 SVGAGI (reference sequence). The germline V and J ends were trimmed by 2 bases and 8 bases, with 21 bases remaining between them. The CDR3 contains 16 residues. The CDR3 loop reads CASSYRSRSLARGYTF. CDR3 DNA: TGTGCCAGCAGTTACAGGAGCAGGTCCTTGGCGCGGGGCTACACCTTC.

The chain has TRBV19 and TRBJ1-5; D call uncertain. The CDR3 contains 14 residues. Per the germline V gene, CDR1 is LNHDA and CDR2 is SQIVND (reference sequence). V lost 7 bases and J lost 5, with 15 bases in between. The CDR3 sequence: CASIQTGPYQPQHF. CDR3 nucleotides: TGTGCCAGTATCCAAACCGGGCCATATCAGCCCCAGCATTTT.

The V gene is TRBV4-1, the J gene TRBJ2-2; no reliable D call. Trimming removed 4 bases at V and 7 bases at J, with 10 bases between. The germline V gene has CDR1 MGHRA and CDR2 YSYEKL. This CDR3 has 13 residues. Written as DNA, the CDR3 is TGCGCCAGCAGCCGACGAATTGACGGGGAGCTGTTTTTT. Translated, it gives CASSRRIDGELFF.

The rearrangement joins TRBV19 to TRBJ2-5, with 7 bases fitting TRBD2. J was trimmed by 2 bases and V by 10 bases; bases with no gene match: 13. The CDR3 extends over 15 amino acids. Germline CDR1 LNHDA, CDR2 SQIVND (reference sequence). The CDR3 here is CATPLRESGQETQYF. CDR3 bases: TGTGCCACACCTCTGCGGGAGTCAGGGCAAGAGACCCAGTACTTC.

This clone was observed a handful of times. CDR3 sequence (DNA): TGTGCCTGGAGATTTGGGGAACATGAGCAGTTCTTC. It is translated as CAWRFGEHEQFF. The chain couples TRBV30 to TRBJ2-1; no firm D call. The CDR3 sequence is 12 residues long. V was clipped by 3 bases and J by 8 bases, with 11 bases between them. Per the germline V gene, CDR1 is GTSNPN and CDR2 is SVGIG (reference sequence).

The V call is TRBV27, the J call TRBJ1-1; D gene uncertain. The CDR3 contains 14 residues. The ends were cut back, 6 bases at V and 4 bases at J, with 15 bases in the middle. Germline CDR1 and CDR2: MNHEY and SMNVEV (reference sequence). The CDR3 sequence: CASRKGSPTTEAFF. Here the CDR3 DNA reads TGTGCCAGCAGGAAAGGGTCTCCGACCACTGAAGCTTTCTTT.

The chain joins TRBV2 to TRBJ1-1, with unresolved D. The V end was cut by 2 bases, the J end by 1 base, with 8 bases between. The CDR3 extends over 14 amino acids. Germline V CDR1 and CDR2: SNHLY, FYNNEI. CDR3 in DNA: TGTGCCAGCAGTGAATTCTCAGAGAACACTGAAGCTTTCTTT. It is translated as CASSEFSENTEAFF. Based on the CDR3 plus reference TRBV2 and TRBJ1-1, the full variable domain is EPEVTQTPSHQVTQMGQEVILRCVPISNHLYFYWYRQILGQKVEFLVSFYNNEISEKSEIFDDQFSVERPDGSNFTLKIRSTKLEDSAMYFCASSEFSENTEAFFGQGTRLTVV.

Here the CDR3 DNA reads TGCGCCAGCAGAGTTGGACTAGCGGGAGGAATCGCTAGCACAGATACGCAGTATTTT. Its translation: CASRVGLAGGIASTDTQYF. The chain uses TRBV5-1 and TRBJ2-3, with 14 bases fitting TRBD2. The V and J ends lost 5 bases and 0 bases, in that order; junction bases with no gene match: 11. The CDR3 has 19 amino acids. Germline CDR1 is SGHRS and CDR2 is YFSETQ. Full variable domain (remainder filled in from reference TRBV5-1 and TRBJ2-3): KAGVTQTPRYLIKTRGQQVTLSCSPISGHRSVSWYQQTPGQGLQFLFEYFSETQRNKGNFPGRFSGRQFSNSRSEMNVSTLELGDSALYLCASRVGLAGGIASTDTQYFGPGTRLTVL.

V gene TRBV27 combines with J gene TRBJ1-1; no firm D call. The V gene's germline CDR1 is MNHEY and CDR2 SMNVEV (reference sequence). This CDR3 spans 13 amino acids. Trimming removed 5 bases from V and 5 bases from J, with 12 bases in between. The CDR3 region is CASSPYPGTEAFF. CDR3 DNA: TGTGCCAGCAGTCCCTATCCGGGGACTGAAGCTTTCTTT.